Detailed here is one T cell receptor (beta chain). The sample belongs to a study of blood T cell repertoires in COVID-19. As for the study in general: Italy, Spain and the United States were the sources of the convalescent and acute COVID-19 samples.

In the study's own analysis: Amplified reference gene primers provided the basis for estimating nucleated cell counts. The repertoire was sequenced with immunoSEQ multiplex PCR; TCRdb's copy has only in-frame clones and lacks some. V and J calls and clone size follow that table, whereas D and trimming were derived from the DNA. The table lists about 100,000 clones, roughly 81% of them singletons. This TCR derives from a man older than 75 with COVID-19, enrolled during active disease. Sequencing was done on a sample of peripheral blood.

CDR3 sequence: CSVDSGGDEQFF. CDR3 nucleotide sequence: TGCAGCGTTGATAGCGGGGGCGATGAGCAGTTCTTC. The chain carries TRBV29-1 and TRBJ2-1; TRBD2 aligns across 9 bases. The CDR3 has 12 residues. Germline-derived CDR1 and CDR2 are SQVTM and ANQGSEA. After removal of 3 bases from V and 8 bases from J, the junction contained 2 bases not matched to a gene.